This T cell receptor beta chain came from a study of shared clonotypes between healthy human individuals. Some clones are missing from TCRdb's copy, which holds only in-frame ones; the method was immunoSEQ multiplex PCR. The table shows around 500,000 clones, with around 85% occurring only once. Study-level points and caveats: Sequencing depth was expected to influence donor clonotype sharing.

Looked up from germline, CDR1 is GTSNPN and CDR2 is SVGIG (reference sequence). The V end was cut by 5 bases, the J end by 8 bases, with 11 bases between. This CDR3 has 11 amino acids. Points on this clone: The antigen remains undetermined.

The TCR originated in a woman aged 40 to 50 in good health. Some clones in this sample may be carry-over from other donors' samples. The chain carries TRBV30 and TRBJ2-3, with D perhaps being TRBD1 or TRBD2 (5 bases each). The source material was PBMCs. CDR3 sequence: CAWEVRGTQYF. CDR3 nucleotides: TGTGCCTGGGAGGTGAGGGGTACGCAGTATTTT.